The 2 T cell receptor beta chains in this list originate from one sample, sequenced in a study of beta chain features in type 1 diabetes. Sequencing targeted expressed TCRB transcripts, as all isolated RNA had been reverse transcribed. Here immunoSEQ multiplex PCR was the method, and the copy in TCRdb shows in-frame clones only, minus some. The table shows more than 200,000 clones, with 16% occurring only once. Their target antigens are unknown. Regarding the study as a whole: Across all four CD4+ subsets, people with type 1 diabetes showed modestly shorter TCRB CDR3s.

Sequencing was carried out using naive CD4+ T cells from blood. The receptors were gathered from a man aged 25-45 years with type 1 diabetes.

CDR3 sequence (DNA): TGTGCCAGCAGCTCCCCCAAGAGCGGGAGGGCCTACGAGCAGTACTTC. Amino acids: CASSSPKSGRAYEQYF. The genes are TRBV7-3 and TRBJ2-7, with 10 nucleotides matching TRBD2. The CDR3 contains 16 residues. V dropped 4 bases and J dropped 2; count of bases not matched to a gene: 8. CDR1 and CDR2 (germline): SGHTA, FQGTGA.

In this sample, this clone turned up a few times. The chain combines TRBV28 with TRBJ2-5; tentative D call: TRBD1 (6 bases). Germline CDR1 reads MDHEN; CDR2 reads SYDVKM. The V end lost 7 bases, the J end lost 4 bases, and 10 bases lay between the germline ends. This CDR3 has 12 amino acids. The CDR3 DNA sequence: TGTGCCAGCACCAAGGACAGAGAGACCCAGTACTTC. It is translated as CASTKDRETQYF.